The 19 T cell receptor beta chains given below trace back to one sample, sequenced in a study of T cell responses to AZD1222 COVID-19 vaccine. Libraries were prepared by immunoSEQ multiplex PCR; TCRdb keeps only in-frame clonotypes and omits some of them. The sample shows around 80,000 clones, nearly 90% of them seen only once. Sequencing used peripheral blood, obtained on day 0 of AZD1222 vaccination. The source of these receptors is an adult in good health.

The rearrangement uses TRBV4-2 and TRBJ1-1; TRBD1 might be the D (6 bases). CDR3 length equals 14 residues. The V end lost 1 base, the J end lost 1 base, and 7 bases lay between the germline ends. Germline values: CDR1 LGHNA, CDR2 YNFKEQ. CDR3 bases: TGTGCCAGCAGCCAAGCGGACAGGAACACTGAAGCTTTCTTT. Encoded protein: CASSQADRNTEAFF.

The chain combines TRBV30 with TRBJ2-5; D remains unclear. Germline CDR1 reads GTSNPN; CDR2 reads SVGIG (reference sequence). The V end lost 4 bases, the J end lost 5 bases, and 11 bases lay between the germline ends. The CDR3 has 12 amino acids. The CDR3 spells CAWTGVGETQYF. The CDR3 nucleotides are TGTGCCTGGACGGGTGTTGGGGAGACCCAGTACTTC.

V usage is TRBV2 and J usage is TRBJ1-5; D unresolved. V lost 2 bases and J 2 bases, leaving 7 bases between the germline ends. CDR1 and CDR2 from the germline V gene are SNHLY and FYNNEI. The CDR3 length is 14 residues. The CDR3: CASSEFGGNQPQHF. The CDR3 DNA sequence: TGTGCCAGCAGTGAATTCGGGGGCAATCAGCCCCAGCATTTT.

V gene TRBV28 combines with J gene TRBJ1-2; the match to TRBD1 covers 8 bases. CDR1 is MDHEN and CDR2 is SYDVKM in the germline V gene. There are 14 residues in the CDR3. Trimming removed 2 bases from V and 6 bases from J; junction bases left unmatched: 5. The CDR3 coding sequence is TGTGCCAGCAGTTTACTCCGACAGGGGAATGGCTACACCTTC. Amino acid sequence: CASSLLRQGNGYTF.

The chain recombines TRBV7-2 with TRBJ1-4; D gene ambiguous. Germline loops: CDR1 SGHTA, CDR2 FQGNSA. The V and J ends lost 7 bases and 8 bases respectively, with 17 bases between them. This CDR3 has 14 amino acids. Written as DNA, the CDR3 is TGTGCCAGCACATCGGGTGCCGGTGGCGAAAAACTGTTTTTT. Protein product: CASTSGAGGEKLFF.

This clone has only a few counts. The V gene is TRBV10-2, the J gene TRBJ1-5; D is perhaps TRBD1 (5 bases). This CDR3 region has 15 residues. V lost 2 bases, J lost 0 bases, and 8 bases lay in between. Germline-derived CDR1 and CDR2 are WSHSY and SAAADI. CDR3 bases: TGCGCCAGCAGTGAGGGGGGGTATAGCAATCAGCCCCAGCATTTT. It specifies CASSEGGYSNQPQHF.

CDR3 in amino acids: CASGRTMGHNEQFF. DNA of the CDR3: TGTGCCAGCGGGAGGACTATGGGCCACAATGAGCAGTTCTTC. This rearrangement joins TRBV6-5 to TRBJ2-1; tentative D call: TRBD2 (6 bases). Germline CDR1 is MNHEY and CDR2 is SVGAGI. The ends were cut back, 8 bases at V and 5 bases at J, with 16 bases in the middle. CDR3 size: 14 residues.

J is TRBJ2-2 and V is TRBV5-4; 8 bases agree with TRBD2. The CDR3 length is 15 residues. V shed 5 bases, J shed 4 bases, and the junction held 7 bases outside the gene matches. CDR1 and CDR2 (germline): SGHNT, YYREEE (reference sequence). CDR3 nucleotide sequence: TGTGCCAGCAGATCAGGCGGGAGGAGCACCGGGGAGCTGTTTTTT. It specifies CASRSGGRSTGELFF. Together with reference TRBV5-4 and TRBJ2-2, the CDR3 gives the full variable domain: ETGVTQSPTHLIKTRGQQVTLRCSSQSGHNTVSWYQQALGQGPQFIFQYYREEENGRGNFPPRFSGLQFPNYSSELNVNALELDDSALYLCASRSGGRSTGELFFGEGSRLTVL.

This clone appeared a single time. The genes are TRBV10-1 and TRBJ2-7, with 11 bases identical to TRBD1. Trimming at V came to 6 bases and at J to 2 bases, leaving 3 bases not matched to a gene. The CDR3 has 14 residues. Germline V lookup: CDR1 WNHNN, CDR2 SYGVQD (reference sequence). CDR3 sequence reads: CASRPDRGPYEQYF. CDR3 nucleotide sequence: TGCGCCAGCAGACCGGACAGGGGGCCCTACGAGCAGTACTTC.

The rearrangement uses TRBV2 and TRBJ2-3, with 7 bases lining up with TRBD1. Germline V CDR1 and CDR2: SNHLY, FYNNEI. V shed 6 bases and J 3 bases; nucleotides not matched to a gene: 6. The CDR3 has 14 residues. CDR3 loop: CASRGQSPTDTQYF. The CDR3 DNA reads as TGTGCCAGCAGGGGACAGAGTCCAACAGATACGCAGTATTTT.

CDR3 loop: CASSSPRGSGPSTDTQYF. In nucleotides, the CDR3 is TGTGCCAGCAGCTCCCCCCGGGGTAGCGGACCTAGCACAGATACGCAGTATTTT. This chain uses TRBV11-3 with TRBJ2-3; maybe TRBD2 (6 bases). Per germline, CDR1 SGHNT and CDR2 YENEEA. The CDR3 runs 18 residues. V shed 4 bases and J shed 0 bases, with 20 bases lying between them. Variable domain in full (rest from reference TRBV11-3 and TRBJ2-3): EAGVVQSPRYKIIEKKQPVAFWCNPISGHNTLYWYLQNLGQGPELLIRYENEEAVDDSQLPKDRFSAERLKGVDSTLKIQPAELGDSAVYLCASSSPRGSGPSTDTQYFGPGTRLTVL.

This clone is a singleton in its sample. CDR3 residues: CAWSVDRADTQYF. The CDR3 DNA reads TGTGCCTGGAGTGTAGATAGGGCAGATACGCAGTATTTT. The J gene is TRBJ2-3, the V gene TRBV30; D gene uncertain. The germline V and J ends were trimmed by 0 bases and 4 bases, with 8 bases remaining between them. The CDR3 extends over 13 amino acids. Germline-derived CDR1 and CDR2 are GTSNPN and SVGIG (reference sequence).

This clone turned up a few times. This rearrangement joins TRBV2 to TRBJ2-7; TRBD1 aligns across 11 bases. The CDR3 is 15 amino acids. The V gene end was trimmed by 4 bases and the J gene end by 6 bases; junction bases not matched to a gene: 8. Per the germline V gene, CDR1 is SNHLY and CDR2 is FYNNEI. Here the CDR3 DNA reads TGTGCCAGCAGTGGATCCAGAGGGACAGGGGGCGAGCAGTACGTC. Encoded protein: CASSGSRGTGGEQYV.

The chain carries TRBV24-1 and TRBJ2-3, with TRBD2 identical over 8 bases. This CDR3 contains 15 residues. Trimming took 2 bases from V and 4 from J; bases not matched to a gene: 4. Germline loops: CDR1 KGHDR, CDR2 SFDVKD. The CDR3 loop is CATSDSAGGADTQYF. In DNA, the CDR3 is TGTGCCACCAGTGATTCCGCGGGGGGTGCAGATACGCAGTATTTT.

This chain links TRBV6-5 with TRBJ2-7, with TRBD1 matching 7 bases. CDR1 is MNHEY and CDR2 is SVGAGI in the germline V gene. J gave up 7 bases and V 8 bases, and 14 bases lay outside the gene matches. The length of the CDR3 is 14 residues. In nucleotides, the CDR3 is TGTGCCAGCCGTAGTCTCAGACAGGGTCGGGAGCAGTACGTC. It translates to CASRSLRQGREQYV.

The CDR3 DNA reads as TGTGCCAGCAGTAATAACGTGGACACTGAAGCTTTCTTT. Its protein is CASSNNVDTEAFF. The V gene is TRBV5-5, the J gene TRBJ1-1; D is ambiguous. The CDR3 loop spans 13 amino acids. Germline V gene lookup returns CDR1 SGHKS and CDR2 YYEKEE (reference sequence). Trimming took 5 bases from V and 3 from J, leaving 11 bases between them.

DNA for the CDR3: TGTGCCAGCAGCTCTTGGAGCGGAGTAGATACGCAGTATTTT. Its protein is CASSSWSGVDTQYF. V and J are TRBV7-8 and TRBJ2-3; D is perhaps TRBD2 (5 bases). V lost 4 bases, J lost 5 bases, and 13 bases lay in between. The CDR3 has 14 amino acids. CDR1 and CDR2 from the germline V gene are SGHVS and FQNEAQ.

V gene TRBV7-9 combines with J gene TRBJ2-1; TRBD1 is a possible D gene (6 bases). This CDR3 contains 14 residues. V was cut by 5 bases and J by 7 bases, with 15 bases left in between. The germline CDR1 and CDR2 sequences are SEHNR and FQNEAQ (reference sequence). The CDR3 bases are TGTGCCAGCAGCCCTGCAGGGGAGATGAATGAGCAGTTCTTC. It is translated as CASSPAGEMNEQFF.

This clone showed up just a few times. The V and J genes are TRBV3-1 (or the pseudogene TRBV3-2) and TRBJ1-1, with D uncertain. The CDR3 totals 17 residues. V lost 3 bases, J lost 3 bases, and 20 bases lay in between. Germline V CDR1 and CDR2: LGHDT, YNNKEL (reference sequence). The CDR3 DNA sequence: TGTGCCAGCAGCCACATATCCTACATTTCGCGATACACTGAAGCTTTCTTT. Amino acid sequence: CASSHISYISRYTEAFF.